A single sample is the source of the 27 T cell receptor beta chains below, sequenced in a study of Graves' ophthalmopathy and Graves' hyperthyroidism. RNA transcripts yielded amplified TCR beta CDR3 regions. RT-PCR was first run with HTBI primers, then multiplex PCR in a second round. TCRdb re-called the multiplex PCR reads with MiXCR, one entry per CDR3 protein. The data contain about 550,000 distinct CDR3 sequences, about 40% of them seen just once; the ten biggest clones take up approximately 4.1%. The sample comprised peripheral blood or thyroid tissue (not recorded which). Every receptor here comes from an adult man with Graves' hyperthyroidism.

The chain has TRBV3-1 and TRBJ1-1; D call uncertain. The CDR3 spans 14 residues. CDR1 LGHDT and CDR2 YNNKEL come from the germline V gene (reference sequence). Trimming stripped 5 bases from V and 5 bases from J, with 15 bases between. The chain's CDR3 is CASSERAGWTEAFF. The DNA of the CDR3 is TGTGCCAGCAGCGAACGGGCAGGATGGACTGAAGCTTTCTTT.

The chain links TRBV29-1 to TRBJ1-1; the D gene is possibly TRBD1 (6 bases). This CDR3 is 11 amino acids long. Germline CDR1 is SQVTM and CDR2 is ANQGSEA. In DNA, the CDR3 is TGCAGTTATGGGGGGGGCGCTGAAGCTTTCTTT. Translated, it gives CSYGGGAEAFF. The whole variable domain, filled in from reference TRBV29-1 and TRBJ1-1, reads SAVISQKPSRDICQRGTSLTIQCQVDSQVTMMFWYRQQPGQSLTLIATANQGSEATYESGFVIDKFPISRPNLTFSTLTVSNMSPEDSSIYLCSYGGGAEAFFGQGTRLTVV.

About this clonotype itself: Given a much more abundant clone one base away, this may be a read error. The chain has TRBV24-1 and TRBJ2-5; weak D call: TRBD1 (6 bases). V was clipped by 5 bases and J by 4 bases, with 19 bases between them. This CDR3 comprises 16 residues. Germline CDR1 is KGHDR and CDR2 is SFDVKD. CDR3: CATSGGGKGPRETQYF. CDR3 nucleotide sequence: TGTGCCACCAGTGGAGGGGGAAAGGGGCCAAGAGAGACCCAGTACTTC.

The rearrangement uses TRBV9 and TRBJ2-2, with TRBD2 identical over 12 bases. The germline V gene encodes CDR1 SGDLS and CDR2 YYNGEE. This CDR3 has 20 residues. V gave up 4 bases and J gave up 0 bases; unmatched junction bases: 13. CDR3 nucleotide sequence: TGTGCCAGCAGCCCAACCCTGTGGGGACTAGCGGGCACGAACACCGGGGAGCTGTTTTTT. It yields the protein CASSPTLWGLAGTNTGELFF. The complete variable domain, with remaining parts taken from reference TRBV9 and TRBJ2-2, reads DSGVTQTPKHLITATGQRVTLRCSPRSGDLSVYWYQQSLDQGLQFLIQYYNGEERAKGNILERFSAQQFPDLHSELNLSSLELGDSALYFCASSPTLWGLAGTNTGELFFGEGSRLTVL.

The sample holds many counts of this clonotype. The chain joins TRBV4-2 to TRBJ1-5; D remains unclear. CDR1 and CDR2 from the germline V gene are LGHNA and YNFKEQ. The CDR3 consists of 12 residues. Trimming pared 0 bases from V and 13 bases from J, leaving 10 bases between. The CDR3 region has the DNA TGTGCCAGCAGCCAAGATGAAGGCTCTCAGCATTTT. Its protein product is CASSQDEGSQHF.

The chain has TRBV10-3 and TRBJ2-2; 7 bases are a match to TRBD1. The CDR3 sequence is 14 residues long. Germline V gene data show CDR1 as ENHRY and CDR2 as SYGVKD. V was clipped by 11 bases and J by 4 bases; unmatched bases: 10. In DNA form, the CDR3 reads TGTGCCGGAAGACAGGGAGCGAGCACCGGGGAGCTGTTTTTT. Its translation is CAGRQGASTGELFF.

The chain carries TRBV7-2 and TRBJ1-4; TRBD1 is a possible D gene (6 bases). This CDR3 comprises 15 residues. Germline-derived CDR1 and CDR2 are SGHTA and FQGNSA. The ends were cut back, 4 bases at V and 10 bases at J, with 19 bases in the middle. The CDR3 reads CASSSLQGGSGKLFF. The CDR3 DNA sequence: TGTGCCAGCAGCTCCTTACAGGGAGGTTCGGGAAAACTGTTTTTT.

This chain joins TRBV20-1 and TRBJ1-5; D uncertain. The V gene's germline CDR1 is DFQATT and CDR2 SNEGSKA (reference sequence). The CDR3 runs 10 residues. V was trimmed by 3 bases and J by 11 bases, leaving 8 bases between them. Here the CDR3 reads CSASGETQHF. The CDR3 region has the DNA TGCAGTGCTAGCGGGGAGACCCAGCATTTT.

This clonotype was seen ten or more times. The chain is built from TRBV3-1 and TRBJ2-5; D is possibly TRBD2 (5 bases). The V and J ends lost 0 bases and 4 bases respectively, with 15 bases between them. The CDR3 is made up of 16 amino acids. The germline CDR1 and CDR2 sequences are LGHDT and YNNKEL (reference sequence). The CDR3 loop is CASSQEPGILSETQYF. The DNA of the CDR3 is TGTGCCAGCAGCCAAGAACCGGGGATCCTTTCAGAGACCCAGTACTTC.

The chain joins TRBV29-1 to TRBJ2-4; D may correspond to TRBD1 or TRBD2 (6 bases each). CDR3 length: 15 amino acids. Germline loops: CDR1 SQVTM, CDR2 ANQGSEA. V was clipped by 2 bases and J by 1 base, with 12 bases between them. The CDR3 DNA sequence: TGCAGCGTTGAATGGGGGGCCAGGGCCAAAAACATTCAGTACTTC. Its protein is CSVEWGARAKNIQYF.

The V and J genes are TRBV7-2 and TRBJ1-2; 7 bases align to TRBD1. Germline trimming cut 6 bases from V and 8 bases from J; bases unmatched to any gene: 21. Germline CDR1 and CDR2: SGHTA and FQGNSA. The CDR3 contains 17 residues. The CDR3 reads CASSRMGSGQRGGGYTF. The DNA of the CDR3 is TGTGCCAGCAGTCGTATGGGGTCGGGACAGCGAGGAGGAGGCTACACCTTC.

This chain uses TRBV7-9 with TRBJ1-1; D is perhaps TRBD1 (6 bases). V dropped 4 bases and J dropped 6 bases, with 15 bases sitting between them. CDR1 is SEHNR and CDR2 is FQNEAQ in the germline V gene (reference sequence). The CDR3 spans 14 residues. CDR3 region: CASSSSGVLAEAFF. CDR3 DNA sequence: TGTGCCAGCAGCTCTTCAGGGGTTCTGGCTGAAGCTTTCTTT. The full variable domain, completed using reference TRBV7-9 and TRBJ1-1, is DTGVSQNPRHKITKRGQNVTFRCDPISEHNRLYWYRQTLGQGPEFLTYFQNEAQLEKSRLLSDRFSAERPKGSFSTLEIQRTEQGDSAMYLCASSSSGVLAEAFFGQGTRLTVV.

The chain employs TRBV3-1 and TRBJ1-2; D possibly corresponds to TRBD1 (5 bases). CDR1 is LGHDT and CDR2 is YNNKEL in the germline V gene (reference sequence). This CDR3 spans 13 amino acids. The V end was cut by 1 base, the J end by 4 bases, with 7 bases between. For the CDR3, the DNA is TGTGCCAGCAGCCAAGTCAGGGCCTATGGCTACACCTTC. Translation: CASSQVRAYGYTF. Full variable domain (remainder filled in from reference TRBV3-1 and TRBJ1-2): DTAVSQTPKYLVTQMGNDKSIKCEQNLGHDTMYWYKQDSKKFLKIMFSYNNKELIINETVPNRFSPKSPDKAHLNLHINSLELGDSAVYFCASSQVRAYGYTFGSGTRLTVV.

The rearrangement links TRBV7-9 to TRBJ2-7, with 8 bases that match TRBD1. V was clipped by 5 bases and J by 9 bases; unmatched bases: 6. The CDR3 is 12 amino acids. Germline CDR1 is SEHNR and CDR2 is FQNEAQ (reference sequence). CDR3 region: CASSDYDRGQYF. CDR3 DNA: TGTGCCAGCAGCGATTACGACAGGGGGCAGTACTTC.

Comments on this clonotype: Given a much more abundant clone one base away, this may be a read error. The CDR3 DNA sequence: TGTGCCAGTAGTATCAGCGCCGGGGAGCTGTCTTTT. Protein sequence: CASSISAGELSF. V gene TRBV19 combines with J gene TRBJ2-2; possible D gene TRBD2, 5 bases. From germline, CDR1 is LNHDA and CDR2 SQIVND (reference sequence). CDR3 length: 12 amino acids.

In this sample, this clonotype turned up many times. The chain couples TRBV9 to TRBJ1-4; 7 nucleotides align to TRBD1. Germline V lookup: CDR1 SGDLS, CDR2 YYNGEE. The CDR3 extends over 15 amino acids. V dropped 4 bases and J dropped 4; count of bases not matched to a gene: 7. The CDR3, as DNA: TGTGCCAGCAGCCCTCGCCGGGACAGTAATGAAAAACTGTTTTTT. Protein sequence: CASSPRRDSNEKLFF.

Concerning this clonotype: It may be a read error: a sequence one base away is much more abundant. This chain uses TRBV20-1 with TRBJ2-7, with D perhaps matching TRBD2 (5 bases). Per germline, CDR1 DFQATT and CDR2 SNEGSKA (reference sequence). The CDR3 sequence is 14 residues long. Here the CDR3 reads CSAREARASYGQYF. The CDR3 DNA sequence: TGCAGTGCTAGAGAGGCGAGGGCCTCCTACGGGCAGTACTTC.

This clonotype was observed many times. The CDR3 loop reads CSASSGVSGNTIYF. As DNA, the CDR3 is TGCAGTGCTAGTTCGGGGGTCTCTGGAAACACCATATATTTT. The chain uses TRBV20-1 and TRBJ1-3, with D tentatively TRBD1 (5 bases). The germline V gene has CDR1 DFQATT and CDR2 SNEGSKA (reference sequence). This CDR3 spans 14 amino acids. V was cut by 3 bases and J by 0 bases, with 9 bases left in between.

V gene TRBV2 combines with J gene TRBJ2-2; 7 nucleotides line up with TRBD1. V was clipped by 6 bases and J by 5 bases; unmatched bases: 9. The CDR3 contains 15 residues. Germline-derived CDR1 and CDR2 are SNHLY and FYNNEI. The CDR3 here is CASRLGPGGTGELFF. CDR3 DNA sequence: TGTGCCAGCAGACTGGGGCCAGGGGGAACCGGGGAGCTGTTTTTT. Complete variable domain (other parts from reference TRBV2 and TRBJ2-2): EPEVTQTPSHQVTQMGQEVILRCVPISNHLYFYWYRQILGQKVEFLVSFYNNEISEKSEIFDDQFSVERPDGSNFTLKIRSTKLEDSAMYFCASRLGPGGTGELFFGEGSRLTVL.

The sample holds one count of this clonotype. The V call is TRBV29-1, the J call TRBJ1-2; D may be TRBD1 (5 bases). V was trimmed by 6 bases and J by 6 bases, leaving 11 bases between them. Germline V gene sequence: CDR1 SQVTM, CDR2 ANQGSEA. The CDR3 has 11 amino acids. The CDR3 region is CSVQGGDGYTF. The CDR3 nucleotides read TGCAGCGTCCAGGGTGGAGATGGCTACACCTTC. The variable domain in full, with the rest retrieved from reference TRBV29-1 and TRBJ1-2, is SAVISQKPSRDICQRGTSLTIQCQVDSQVTMMFWYRQQPGQSLTLIATANQGSEATYESGFVIDKFPISRPNLTFSTLTVSNMSPEDSSIYLCSVQGGDGYTFGSGTRLTVV.

This clonotype was found once. This sequence joins TRBV7-9 and TRBJ2-6; either TRBD1 or TRBD2 may supply D (5 bases each). V was cut by 10 bases and J by 18 bases, with 19 bases left in between. Germline V lookup: CDR1 SEHNR, CDR2 FQNEAQ (reference sequence). The CDR3 has 11 amino acids. This CDR3 is CATNSRGDETF. The CDR3 DNA sequence: TGTGCCACCAACTCTCGAGGGGACGAGACTTTC.

This clonotype was counted at least ten times. This chain connects TRBV5-1 to TRBJ1-1, with unresolved D. Germline V gene lookup returns CDR1 SGHRS and CDR2 YFSETQ. Between the trimmed V and J ends, which lost 4 bases and 5 bases, there was a span of 18 bases. The CDR3 runs to 15 residues. In nucleotides, the CDR3 is TGCGCCAGCAGCCCTGAGACGAATCGCATAACTGAAGCTTTCTTT. Translating it yields CASSPETNRITEAFF.

The J gene is TRBJ2-7, the V gene TRBV24-1, with 9 nucleotides matching TRBD1. This CDR3 comprises 14 residues. Germline CDR1 KGHDR, CDR2 SFDVKD. With 9 bases clipped from V and 1 base from J, the junction kept 6 bases outside the gene matches. As DNA, the CDR3 is TGTGCCACCGGGACAGGGACCTCGTCCTACGAGCAGTACTTC. This sequence encodes CATGTGTSSYEQYF.

Points on this clonotype: Compared with germline, one end of the junction differs, possibly owing to a read error. The chain joins TRBV6-5 to TRBJ2-2, with D maybe TRBD1 (8 bases). The CDR3 sequence is 14 residues long. Germline CDR1 MNHEY, CDR2 SVGAGI. CDR3 sequence: CAGSTGGAGGELFF. The CDR3 bases are TGTGCCGGCAGTACAGGGGGGGCAGGGGGGGAGCTGTTTTTT.

In its sample, this clonotype was seen many times. The chain couples TRBV5-4 to TRBJ1-2; tentative D call: TRBD1 (5 bases). The CDR3 runs to 14 residues. Germline-derived CDR1 and CDR2 are SGHNT and YYREEE (reference sequence). Trimming removed 4 bases from V and 3 bases from J, with 13 bases in between. Written as DNA, the CDR3 is TGTGCCAGCAGCCGCGGCCAGGGAGACTATGGCTACACCTTC. Protein product: CASSRGQGDYGYTF. Together with reference TRBV5-4 and TRBJ1-2, the CDR3 gives the full variable domain: ETGVTQSPTHLIKTRGQQVTLRCSSQSGHNTVSWYQQALGQGPQFIFQYYREEENGRGNFPPRFSGLQFPNYSSELNVNALELDDSALYLCASSRGQGDYGYTFGSGTRLTVV.

Comments on this clonotype: The conserved final phenylalanine or tryptophan is absent from the CDR3, which likely points to a read error. The genes are TRBV7-8 and TRBJ2-7; 7 bases line up with TRBD2. Germline values: CDR1 SGHVS, CDR2 FQNEAQ. Trimming took 5 bases from V and 8 from J; bases not matched to a gene: 21. The CDR3 has 17 residues. The CDR3 nucleotides are TGTGCCAGCAGCCAAGATAAAGTCGGGGGGACCCCCCCACAGCAGTACCTC. As protein: CASSQDKVGGTPPQQYL.

The V and J genes are TRBV15 and TRBJ1-2; D may be TRBD1 (5 bases). Germline CDR1 reads LNHNV; CDR2 reads YYDKDF (reference sequence). The CDR3 has 16 amino acids. Trimming removed 1 base at V and 4 bases at J, with 16 bases between. The CDR3 nucleotides are TGTGCCACCAGCAGAGCCGCAGGGACCAGAAGCTATGGCTACACCTTC. Translating it yields CATSRAAGTRSYGYTF.